Shown below are 22 T cell receptor beta chains from a single sample sequenced in a study of shared clonotypes between healthy human individuals. Produced via immunoSEQ multiplex PCR; TCRdb's table is partial and in-frame only. Seen here are some 1,900,000 clones, less than 95% observed once, and the top ten hold around 1.2%. The naive CD8 subset, CD45RO-negative cells positively selected for CCR7, excluded terminally differentiated effector memory CD45RA+ cells. The sequencing sample was made of naive CD8+ T cells sorted from blood. These receptors all stem from a man aged 18 to 30 in good health.

The V and J genes are TRBV2 and TRBJ2-1, with 9 bases identical to TRBD1. In germline, CDR1 is SNHLY, CDR2 FYNNEI. V was pared by 2 bases and J by 8 bases, with 7 bases of the junction left unmatched. The CDR3 totals 15 residues. The CDR3 reads CASSELEDRGHEQFF. Written as DNA, the CDR3 is TGTGCCAGCAGTGAACTTGAGGACAGGGGCCATGAGCAGTTCTTC.

V gene TRBV4-3 combines with J gene TRBJ2-1; 13 bases line up with TRBD2. The V gene end was trimmed by 4 bases and the J gene end by 2 bases; junction bases not matched to a gene: 11. This CDR3 spans 19 amino acids. Germline V gene sequence: CDR1 LGHNA, CDR2 YSLEER. The CDR3 is CASSLRDILAGGPYNEQFF. Written as DNA, the CDR3 is TGCGCCAGCAGCCTAAGGGATATACTAGCGGGAGGGCCCTACAATGAGCAGTTCTTC.

The V gene is TRBV5-1, the J gene TRBJ2-7; unclear D gene. The CDR3 spans 17 residues. Trimming stripped 0 bases from V and 0 bases from J, with 16 bases between. Germline CDR1 and CDR2: SGHRS and YFSETQ. The CDR3 is CASSLAEISSTSYEQYF. The CDR3 DNA is TGCGCCAGCAGCTTGGCAGAAATTTCTAGTACCTCCTACGAGCAGTACTTC.

The gene calls are TRBV6-5 and TRBJ1-3; the D gene is possibly TRBD1 (5 bases). The CDR3 totals 14 residues. The V gene's germline CDR1 is MNHEY and CDR2 SVGAGI. V shed 2 bases and J shed 8 bases, with 13 bases lying between them. The CDR3 protein is CASSYGEGQDTIYF. CDR3 coding DNA: TGTGCCAGCAGTTACGGGGAGGGGCAGGACACCATATATTTT.

This chain connects TRBV19 to TRBJ2-1; TRBD1 is a possible D gene (6 bases). The length of the CDR3 is 14 residues. CDR1 LNHDA and CDR2 SQIVND come from the germline V gene (reference sequence). Trimming shortened V by 9 bases and J by 4 bases, and 16 bases separated the two germline ends. The CDR3 nucleotides are TGTGCCAGCAGGCGACAGGACCATTACAATGAGCAGTTCTTC. Its translation: CASRRQDHYNEQFF.

Concerning this clone itself: Other DNA variants within this sample encode the same CDR3. V and J are TRBV5-1 and TRBJ2-7; D perhaps matches TRBD2 (6 bases). CDR1 is SGHRS, CDR2 YFSETQ, per germline. V shed 0 bases and J shed 2 bases, with 6 bases lying between them. The CDR3 is made up of 13 amino acids. The CDR3 nucleotides are TGCGCCAGCAGCTTGGAGCGGGCCTACGAGCAGTACTTC. Translating gives CASSLERAYEQYF.

This rearrangement joins TRBV7-2 to TRBJ2-1, with a possible D match to TRBD1 (5 bases). The CDR3 contains 14 residues. Germline CDR1 SGHTA, CDR2 FQGNSA. Trimming shortened V by 7 bases and J by 6 bases, and 16 bases separated the two germline ends. The CDR3 DNA follows: TGTGCCAGCACCCCCCTGGGGCCCGGCAATGAGCAGTTCTTC. Protein sequence: CASTPLGPGNEQFF.

This clone was detected only once. J is TRBJ2-3 and V is TRBV4-1, with D hard to call. The CDR3 has 17 amino acids. Trimming took off 0 bases at V and 0 bases at J, with 13 bases between the two ends. Germline lookup yields CDR1 MGHRA and CDR2 YSYEKL. The CDR3 DNA is TGCGCCAGCAGCCAAGATGGGGATATATTTAGCACAGATACGCAGTATTTT. Translated, it gives CASSQDGDIFSTDTQYF.

For the CDR3, the DNA is TGTGCCAGCAGCTTGGGAGGGACAGGATTTGAAGCTTTCTTT. Its translation: CASSLGGTGFEAFF. The V gene is TRBV5-6, the J gene TRBJ1-1, with 8 bases identical to TRBD1. The ends lost 0 bases at V and 7 bases at J; junction bases unmatched: 5. Germline assignment: CDR1 SGHDT and CDR2 YYEEEE. The CDR3 consists of 14 residues.

DNA for the CDR3: TGTGCCAGCAGTAGGCTAGCGGGAAGTTGGGGGAATGAGCAGTTCTTC. It translates to CASSRLAGSWGNEQFF. The chain links TRBV5-6 to TRBJ2-1; 9 positions agree with TRBD2. V trimming: 5 bases; J trimming: 7 bases; junction bases outside the gene matches: 13. Germline CDR1 and CDR2: SGHDT and YYEEEE. This CDR3 comprises 16 residues.

Concerning this clone itself: Other DNA variants within this sample encode the same CDR3. This rearrangement joins TRBV27 to TRBJ1-2; no reliable D call. With 5 bases removed from V and 1 base from J, the gap between germline ends came to 8 bases. CDR1 MNHEY and CDR2 SMNVEV come from the germline V gene (reference sequence). The CDR3 is 13 residues long. The CDR3 region is CASSPLSNYGYTF. The CDR3 nucleotides are TGTGCCAGCAGTCCCCTAAGTAACTATGGCTACACCTTC.

The chain joins TRBV27 to TRBJ2-6; D gene unclear. V shed 3 bases and J shed 0 bases, with 12 bases lying between them. CDR3 size: 17 residues. In germline, CDR1 is MNHEY, CDR2 SMNVEV (reference sequence). In nucleotides, the CDR3 is TGTGCCAGCAGTTTTCGGGCCATCGTCTCTGGGGCCAACGTCCTGACTTTC. As protein: CASSFRAIVSGANVLTF.

V is TRBV6-5 and J is TRBJ2-3, with D hard to call. There are 16 residues in the CDR3. Per germline, CDR1 MNHEY and CDR2 SVGAGI. The V gene lost 0 bases and the J gene lost 5 bases, with 15 bases spanning the gap. CDR3 sequence: CASSYSSLFWEDTQYF. In DNA, the CDR3 is TGTGCCAGCAGTTACTCGTCTTTGTTCTGGGAAGATACGCAGTATTTT.

The gene calls are TRBV4-1 and TRBJ2-3, with 12 bases fitting TRBD2. CDR1 and CDR2 (germline): MGHRA, YSYEKL. The CDR3 is made up of 16 amino acids. The V segment lost 4 bases and the J segment 5 bases; nucleotides outside the gene matches: 7. The CDR3 region has the DNA TGCGCCAGCAGCCTCGCTAGCGGGGGGGCTGGAGATACGCAGTATTTT. Its protein product is CASSLASGGAGDTQYF.

The chain recombines TRBV9 with TRBJ1-2; no definite D call. V was cut by 0 bases and J by 3 bases, with 9 bases left in between. Germline V gene data show CDR1 as SGDLS and CDR2 as YYNGEE. The CDR3 totals 14 residues. The CDR3 reads CASSVAILDYGYTF. The CDR3, as DNA: TGTGCCAGCAGCGTAGCTATCCTGGACTATGGCTACACCTTC.

The chain uses TRBV4-3 and TRBJ1-2, with D possibly TRBD1 on 5 matching bases. Germline CDR1 and CDR2: LGHNA and YSLEER. Trimming stripped 3 bases from V and 3 bases from J, with 14 bases between. The CDR3 is 15 amino acids. The CDR3 nucleotides read TGCGCCAGCAGCCAGAATCGGGACCGACACTATGGCTACACCTTC. This encodes CASSQNRDRHYGYTF.

As regards this clone: Different DNA sequences within this sample yield the same CDR3. V is TRBV11-3 and J is TRBJ2-1; possibly TRBD1 or TRBD2 for D (6 bases each). The CDR3 length is 13 residues. Trimming removed 3 bases from V and 5 bases from J, with 8 bases in between. Germline CDR1 SGHNT, CDR2 YENEEA. Here the CDR3 DNA reads TGTGCCAGCAGCTTGAGGGGGGACAATGAGCAGTTCTTC. This translates into CASSLRGDNEQFF. Supplemented by reference TRBV11-3 and TRBJ2-1, the full variable domain reads EAGVVQSPRYKIIEKKQPVAFWCNPISGHNTLYWYLQNLGQGPELLIRYENEEAVDDSQLPKDRFSAERLKGVDSTLKIQPAELGDSAVYLCASSLRGDNEQFFGPGTRLTVL.

The chain uses TRBV4-3 and TRBJ2-1; D may be TRBD1 or TRBD2 (5 bases each). Deletions cut 3 bases from V and 4 bases from J, with 16 bases between. Germline CDR1 is LGHNA and CDR2 is YSLEER. The CDR3 length is 16 residues. CDR3 sequence: CASSHNYRDQYNEQFF. The CDR3 DNA reads TGCGCCAGCAGCCACAATTACCGGGACCAATACAATGAGCAGTTCTTC.

The chain couples TRBV2 to TRBJ2-7; 8 nucleotides match TRBD1. The CDR3 has 14 residues. V lost 4 bases and J lost 3; bases outside the gene matches: 5. Germline CDR1 and CDR2: SNHLY and FYNNEI. The CDR3 DNA sequence: TGTGCCAGCAGTGGAGGAACAGGGGGCTACGAGCAGTACTTC. It yields the protein CASSGGTGGYEQYF. Using reference TRBV2 and TRBJ2-7 for the parts outside the CDR3, the full variable domain is EPEVTQTPSHQVTQMGQEVILRCVPISNHLYFYWYRQILGQKVEFLVSFYNNEISEKSEIFDDQFSVERPDGSNFTLKIRSTKLEDSAMYFCASSGGTGGYEQYFGPGTRLTVT.

V gene TRBV5-4 combines with J gene TRBJ1-2; D perhaps matches TRBD1 (5 bases). Germline V gene lookup returns CDR1 SGHNT and CDR2 YYREEE (reference sequence). This CDR3 spans 15 amino acids. The V and J ends lost 0 bases and 2 bases respectively, with 11 bases between them. The CDR3 DNA sequence: TGTGCCAGCAGCTTGGAGGGGCCTTTAAACTATGGCTACACCTTC. Translated: CASSLEGPLNYGYTF.

This rearrangement joins TRBV10-3 to TRBJ2-1; 7 bases are shared with TRBD1. Germline V gene data show CDR1 as ENHRY and CDR2 as SYGVKD. The CDR3 sequence is 12 residues long. The V segment lost 6 bases and the J segment 11 bases; nucleotides outside the gene matches: 7. DNA for the CDR3: TGTGCCATCAGCGATGACAGGGTTCAGCAGTTCTTC. Residues: CAISDDRVQQFF.

The chain employs TRBV15 and TRBJ2-3; tentatively, D is TRBD1 or TRBD2 (5 bases each). Trimming shortened V by 3 bases and J by 5 bases, and 12 bases separated the two germline ends. This CDR3 has 14 amino acids. Germline lookup yields CDR1 LNHNV and CDR2 YYDKDF (reference sequence). CDR3 protein: CATSRGVDRDTQYF. CDR3 nucleotides: TGTGCCACCAGCAGGGGGGTAGATAGAGATACGCAGTATTTT.